These 17 T cell receptor beta chains share one sample of origin, sequenced in a study of cytomegalovirus exposure and HLA in healthy donors. Repertoires were generated with immunoSEQ multiplex PCR, while TCRdb's copy carries only in-frame clones and drops some. In the table there are around 150,000 clones, 85% to 90% of which are singletons. Sequences were obtained from PBMCs. These receptors all come from a young woman in good health and CMV-seropositive.

The DNA of the CDR3 is TGTGCCAGCAGGCCCAGGACAGATCTCTTCTCTGGGGCCAACGTCCTGACTTTC. This translates into CASRPRTDLFSGANVLTF. This chain connects TRBV11-2 to TRBJ2-6, with a weak D call TRBD1 (6 bases). The CDR3 loop spans 18 amino acids. Germline lookup yields CDR1 SGHAT and CDR2 FQNNGV. V lost 6 bases and J 0 bases, leaving 18 bases between the germline ends.

The gene calls are TRBV27 and TRBJ2-1; 7 nucleotides align to TRBD2. The germline CDR1 and CDR2 sequences are MNHEY and SMNVEV (reference sequence). The trim removed 11 bases at V and 2 bases at J, leaving 3 bases unmatched. The CDR3 contains 12 residues. The CDR3 DNA sequence: TGTGCCTCCGGGACTACCTACAATGAGCAGTTCTTC. Encoded protein: CASGTTYNEQFF.

J is TRBJ2-7 and V is TRBV5-6, with TRBD2 matching 8 bases. Germline V gene data show CDR1 as SGHDT and CDR2 as YYEEEE. V was pared by 0 bases and J by 7 bases, with 3 bases of the junction left unmatched. The CDR3 is 13 amino acids. Here the CDR3 DNA reads TGTGCCAGCAGCTTGGTGGGCGGGAGGGAGCAGTACTTC. It is translated as CASSLVGGREQYF.

The chain is built from TRBV14 and TRBJ1-1, with D tentatively TRBD1 (6 bases). This CDR3 has 13 residues. Germline assignment: CDR1 SGHDN and CDR2 FVKESK. Trimming removed 8 bases at V and 6 bases at J, with 16 bases between. In nucleotides, the CDR3 is TGTGCCAGCCGAAGGACAGCCGGATCTGAAGCTTTCTTT. As protein: CASRRTAGSEAFF.

The chain carries TRBV4-1 and TRBJ1-5; D gene uncertain. The germline CDR1 and CDR2 sequences are MGHRA and YSYEKL. V lost 3 bases and J lost 0, with 9 bases in between. This CDR3 spans 15 amino acids. The CDR3 here is CASSQAHLSNQPQHF. For the CDR3, the DNA is TGCGCCAGCAGCCAGGCACACCTTAGCAATCAGCCCCAGCATTTT.

The CDR3 nucleotides read TGCGCCAGCAGGGAGACCCCGGCGGTAGAGACCCAGTACTTC. This sequence encodes CASRETPAVETQYF. The V and J genes are TRBV4-1 and TRBJ2-5; D is uncertain. This CDR3 contains 14 residues. Deletions cut 6 bases from V and 4 bases from J, with 15 bases between. CDR1 is MGHRA and CDR2 is YSYEKL in the germline V gene.

The table lists this clone with a few counts. The chain has TRBV14 and TRBJ1-1; the D is unclear. The length of the CDR3 is 14 residues. In germline, CDR1 is SGHDN, CDR2 FVKESK. V gave up 1 base and J gave up 2 bases, with 8 bases separating them. The CDR3 DNA sequence: TGTGCCAGCAGCCAAGTGGGCCGCAACACTGAAGCTTTCTTT. This gives the protein CASSQVGRNTEAFF.

The V gene is TRBV4-3, the J gene TRBJ1-2, with no clear D. The germline gives CDR1 LGHNA, CDR2 YSLEER. CDR3 length: 15 residues. Trimming shortened V by 2 bases and J by 4 bases, and 14 bases separated the two germline ends. CDR3 nucleotide sequence: TGCGCCAGCAGCCAAAGGTCGGGATGGGGCTATGGCTACACCTTC. Translated, it gives CASSQRSGWGYGYTF.

This chain links TRBV28 with TRBJ1-4, with 9 bases fitting TRBD1. This CDR3 has 14 residues. Germline loops: CDR1 MDHEN, CDR2 SYDVKM. V lost 7 bases and J lost 8; bases outside the gene matches: 8. CDR3 nucleotides: TGTGCCAGCACCAAAAACAGGGGGCGGGAAAAACTGTTTTTT. Protein sequence: CASTKNRGREKLFF.

The chain links TRBV21-1 to TRBJ1-5; the tabulated D call, TRBD1, remains unverified against the DNA. TRBV21-1 is a pseudogene segment. This CDR3 comprises 16 residues. CDR3: CARTHPGDRAGQPQHF. CDR3 DNA: TGTGCCAGGACCCACCCGGGGGACAGGGCAGGTCAGCCCCAGCATTTT.

The chain carries TRBV4-1 and TRBJ2-7, with D unclear. Germline-derived CDR1 and CDR2 are MGHRA and YSYEKL. V lost 2 bases and J 0 bases, leaving 11 bases between the germline ends. This CDR3 is built from 15 residues. CDR3 amino acids: CASSQMTESSYEQYF. The CDR3 DNA is TGCGCCAGCAGCCAAATGACTGAGAGCTCCTACGAGCAGTACTTC.

The gene calls are TRBV10-3 and TRBJ2-6, with D maybe TRBD2 (5 bases). The CDR3 extends over 14 amino acids. V was clipped by 6 bases and J by 0 bases, with 6 bases between them. Germline assignment: CDR1 ENHRY and CDR2 SYGVKD. The CDR3 DNA is TGTGCCATCAGACTAGGCTCTGGGGCCAACGTCCTGACTTTC. It is translated as CAIRLGSGANVLTF.

The chain has TRBV6-5 and TRBJ2-7; D is uncertain. Germline values: CDR1 MNHEY, CDR2 SVGAGI. V was trimmed by 3 bases and J by 4 bases, leaving 10 bases between them. CDR3 length: 13 residues. The CDR3 DNA sequence: TGTGCCAGCAGTTATAGATCTGCGTACGAGCAGTACTTC. It is translated as CASSYRSAYEQYF.

The V and J genes are TRBV29-1 and TRBJ2-7, with TRBD2 matching 7 bases. After removal of 4 bases from V and 7 bases from J, the junction contained 13 bases not matched to a gene. CDR3 length equals 14 residues. CDR1 is SQVTM, CDR2 ANQGSEA, per germline. The CDR3 DNA follows: TGCAGCGTTGCGTTGCGGCTGACAGCGGGGGAGCAGTACTTC. Its protein is CSVALRLTAGEQYF.

This chain uses TRBV5-8 with TRBJ1-5; D call uncertain. Germline CDR1 is SGHTS and CDR2 is YDEGEE. With 4 bases removed from V and 5 bases from J, the gap between germline ends came to 7 bases. The CDR3 runs 12 residues. This chain's CDR3 is CASSHNHQPQHF. The CDR3 coding sequence is TGTGCCAGCAGCCACAACCATCAGCCCCAGCATTTT. Full variable domain (missing parts from reference TRBV5-8 and TRBJ1-5): EAGVTQSPTHLIKTRGQQATLRCSPISGHTSVYWYQQALGLGLQFLLWYDEGEERNRGNFPPRFSGRQFPNYSSELNVNALELEDSALYLCASSHNHQPQHFGDGTRLSIL.

This chain links TRBV19 with TRBJ2-1, with D maybe TRBD1 (6 bases). The germline V and J ends were trimmed by 6 bases and 7 bases, with 10 bases remaining between them. CDR3 length equals 12 residues. CDR1 and CDR2 from the germline V gene are LNHDA and SQIVND (reference sequence). DNA for the CDR3: TGTGCCAGTAGCTGGGGGCGGAATGAGCAGTTCTTC. It is translated as CASSWGRNEQFF. Full variable domain (rest looked up from reference TRBV19 and TRBJ2-1): DGGITQSPKYLFRKEGQNVTLSCEQNLNHDAMYWYRQDPGQGLRLIYYSQIVNDFQKGDIAEGYSVSREKKESFPLTVTSAQKNPTAFYLCASSWGRNEQFFGPGTRLTVL.

J is TRBJ2-7 and V is TRBV28, with a possible D match to TRBD1 (6 bases). Germline V gene sequence: CDR1 MDHEN, CDR2 SYDVKM. This CDR3 contains 15 residues. With 5 bases removed from V and 4 bases from J, the gap between germline ends came to 18 bases. The CDR3 reads CASSIPDVDSYEQYF. The CDR3 coding sequence is TGTGCCAGCAGTATTCCTGACGTGGACAGTTACGAGCAGTACTTC.